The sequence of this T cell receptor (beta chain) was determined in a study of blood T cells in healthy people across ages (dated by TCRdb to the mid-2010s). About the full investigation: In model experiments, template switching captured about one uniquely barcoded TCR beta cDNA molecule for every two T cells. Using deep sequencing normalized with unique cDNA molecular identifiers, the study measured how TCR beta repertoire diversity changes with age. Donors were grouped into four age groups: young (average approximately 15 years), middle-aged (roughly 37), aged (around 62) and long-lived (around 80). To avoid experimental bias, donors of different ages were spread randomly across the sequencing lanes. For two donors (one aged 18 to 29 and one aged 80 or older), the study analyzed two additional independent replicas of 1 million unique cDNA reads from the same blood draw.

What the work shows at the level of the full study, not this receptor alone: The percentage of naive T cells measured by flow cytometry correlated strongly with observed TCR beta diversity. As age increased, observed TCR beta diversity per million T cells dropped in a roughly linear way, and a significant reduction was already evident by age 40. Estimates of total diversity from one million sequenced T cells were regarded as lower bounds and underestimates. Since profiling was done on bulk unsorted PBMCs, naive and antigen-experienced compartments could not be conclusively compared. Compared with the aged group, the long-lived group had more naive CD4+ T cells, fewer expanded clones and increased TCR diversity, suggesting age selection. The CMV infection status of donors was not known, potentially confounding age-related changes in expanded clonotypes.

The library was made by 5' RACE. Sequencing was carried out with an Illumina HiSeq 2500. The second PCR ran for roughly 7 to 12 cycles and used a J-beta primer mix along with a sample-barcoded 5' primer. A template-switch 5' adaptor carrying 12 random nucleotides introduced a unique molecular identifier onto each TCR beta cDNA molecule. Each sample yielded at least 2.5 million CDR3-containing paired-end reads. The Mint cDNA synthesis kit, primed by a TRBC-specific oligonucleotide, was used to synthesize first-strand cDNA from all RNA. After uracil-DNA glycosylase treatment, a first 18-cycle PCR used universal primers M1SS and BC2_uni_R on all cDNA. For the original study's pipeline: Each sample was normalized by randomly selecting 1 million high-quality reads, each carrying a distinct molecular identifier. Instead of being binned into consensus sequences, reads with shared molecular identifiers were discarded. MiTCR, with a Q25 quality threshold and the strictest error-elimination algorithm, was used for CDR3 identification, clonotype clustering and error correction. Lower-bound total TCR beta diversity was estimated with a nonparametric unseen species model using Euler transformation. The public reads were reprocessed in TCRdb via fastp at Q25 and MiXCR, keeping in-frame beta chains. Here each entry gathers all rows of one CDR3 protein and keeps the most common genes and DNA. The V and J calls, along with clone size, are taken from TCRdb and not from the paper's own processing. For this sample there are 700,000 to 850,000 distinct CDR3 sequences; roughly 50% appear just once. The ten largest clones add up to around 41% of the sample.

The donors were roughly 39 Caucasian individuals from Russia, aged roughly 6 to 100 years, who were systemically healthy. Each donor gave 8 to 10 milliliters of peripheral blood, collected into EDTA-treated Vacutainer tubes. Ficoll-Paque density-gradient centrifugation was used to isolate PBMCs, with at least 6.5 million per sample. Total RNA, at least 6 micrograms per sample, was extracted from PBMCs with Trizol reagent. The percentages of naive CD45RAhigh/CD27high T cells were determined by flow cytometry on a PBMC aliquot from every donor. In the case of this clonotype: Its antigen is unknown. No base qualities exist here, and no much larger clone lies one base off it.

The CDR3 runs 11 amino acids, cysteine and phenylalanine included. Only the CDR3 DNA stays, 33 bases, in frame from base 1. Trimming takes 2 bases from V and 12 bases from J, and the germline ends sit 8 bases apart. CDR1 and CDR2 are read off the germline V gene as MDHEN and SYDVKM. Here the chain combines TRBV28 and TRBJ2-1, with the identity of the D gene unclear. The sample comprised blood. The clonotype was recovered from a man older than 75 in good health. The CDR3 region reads CASSLGFGQFF. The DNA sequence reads TGTGCCAGCAGTTTAGGGTTTGGGCAGTTCTTC. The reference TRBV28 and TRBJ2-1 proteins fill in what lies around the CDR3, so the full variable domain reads DVKVTQSSRYLVKRTGEKVFLECVQDMDHENMFWYRQDPGLGLRLIYFSYDVKMKEKGDIPEGYSVSREKKERFSLILESASTNQTSMYLCASSLGFGQFFGPGTRLTVL.